The present T cell receptor beta chain was sequenced within a study of T cells generated in artificial thymic organoids (dated by TCRdb to the late 2010s). Background for the entire study: In some experiments, thymic T cells were further FACS-purified to deplete CD4 immature single positive or double positive precursors. The TCR alpha and beta CDR3 repertoires of CD8 single positive T cells derived from in vitro artificial thymic organoids were compared with those of thymic and peripheral blood naive CD8 T cells. The displayed repertoire sequencing data were described as being representative of three independent experiments. What the research found in general, with its limitations: Physiological TCR clonotype diversity, comparable to that of thymic and blood naive CD8 T cells, was observed in organoid-derived CD8 single positive T cells.

Taken from the germline V gene, the CDR1 and CDR2 loops are KGHDR and SFDVKD. Germline trimming amounts to 2 bases on V and 2 bases on J, with 1 as the count of junction bases outside the gene matches. Including the terminal cysteine and phenylalanine, the CDR3 comprises 14 residues. The only DNA kept is the CDR3, 42 bases in frame from the first base. Enrichment of primary CD8+ T cells was done with magnetic beads from the Miltenyi CD8+ T cell Isolation Kit. Before RNA extraction, CD3+TCRalphabeta+CD8 single positive T cells from both organoids and thymus were sorted by FACS. For each sample, total RNA was purified from about 40,000 to 200,000 sorted cells using the RNeasy Micro kit, and RNA quality was assessed on an Agilent RNA 6000 Nano chip. Thymic fragments were dissected, disrupted by pipetting and filtered through a 70 um strainer so that thymocytes were released. Comments on this clonotype: This receptor's antigen is unknown. There are no base qualities to consult, and no much larger clone falls within one base.

Separate semi-nested PCR amplifications were run for the TCRalpha and TCRbeta libraries, using Advantage 2 and reverse primers located in the TRAC or TRBC constant regions. Between 3.5 and 500 ng of total RNA was used as input for first-strand cDNA synthesis. TCR cDNA libraries were generated by 5'-RACE using the SMARTer PCR cDNA Synthesis kit, with a poly-dT primer for first-strand synthesis. Semi-nested constant-region reverse primers carried 5-nucleotide sample-specific barcodes, and products were cleaned with the Zymo DNA Clean and Concentrator-5 kit. Pools of up to ten barcoded samples were ligated to Illumina adaptors and sequenced on an Illumina MiSeq as 2 x 150 bp paired-end reads. Regarding the original processing steps: Demultiplexed reads were aligned with BLAT to a custom library of all human TRAV, TRAJ, TRBV, TRBD and TRBJ combinations from IMGT. The best BLAT hits were picked using pslCDnaFilter (-maxAligns=1, -ignoreIntrons), and custom Perl scripts were used to calculate clonotype frequencies. TCRdb reran the public reads through fastp at Q25 and MiXCR, keeping productive beta chains. Entries that share a CDR3 protein sequence are merged under the most common genes and DNA. The V and J calls and clone size come from TCRdb's table, not from the authors' own analysis. This sample is represented by about 9,000 distinct CDR3 sequences; roughly 18% of them were singletons. Over 1.3% of the sample is held by the ten biggest clonotypes.

The clonotype originates from a human donor who gave cord blood stem cells for thymic organoid culture, a cardiac surgery patient who gave postnatal thymus, or a blood donor (not recorded which). The material sequenced was naive CD8+ T cells from the thymus. The cell subset or site tag for this specimen amounts to: CD3+TCRalphabeta+CD8SP T cells; for blood, CD45RO-CCR7+ naive CD8+ T cells. The chain employs TRBV24-1 and TRBJ2-5; a stretch of 7 junction bases matches TRBD2. The DNA sequence is given as TGTGCCACCAGTGATTGGGACTATCAAGAGACCCAGTACTTC. It translates to CATSDWDYQETQYF.